This note documents a single T cell receptor beta chain sequence. Its cognate antigen is unknown. All TRB cDNA libraries came from 5' RACE performed with UMI labels. TCRdb processed the 5' RACE reads again and assigns one entry to each CDR3 protein, with no DNA. The repertoire table contains 150,000 to 180,000 distinct CDR3 sequences. This specimen belongs to a study of CXCR3-negative and CXCR3-positive naive CD8 T cells. Study summary: Overall TRB read output was approximately 140 million, and each library contained about 1.5 +/- 0.3 million reads. Study-level points and caveats: Naive CXCR3-positive cells had TRB CDR3s more hydrophobic than those of CXCR3-negative naive cells.

From germline, CDR1 is MNHEY and CDR2 SVGEGT. This CDR3 has 15 amino acids. The V and J genes are TRBV6-2 or TRBV6-3 and TRBJ2-1. The receptor was isolated from a human donor in good health. Some clones in this sample may be carry-over from other donors' samples. Specimen: naive CXCR3+ CD8+ T cells from blood. Subset noted: CD45RO-CCR7+CD27+CD95- naive CD8+ T cells expressing CXCR3 (TNR3+). The CDR3: CASTGSGNKGNEQFF.